This TCR beta chain is from a study of blood T cell repertoires in COVID-19. The overall study: Some COVID-19 samples were acute and others convalescent; all came from the United States, Italy and Spain.

CDR3 length: 13 residues. Trimming shortened V by 6 bases and J by 5 bases, and 13 bases separated the two germline ends. Germline V gene data show CDR1 as MNHEY and CDR2 as SMNVEV (reference sequence). The repertoire was sequenced with immunoSEQ multiplex PCR; TCRdb's copy has only in-frame clones and lacks some. The sample carries roughly 290,000 clones, 70% to 90% recorded once. Adults between about 18 and 89 years of age took part from 20 to 25 US areas. The chain recombines TRBV27 with TRBJ2-5; D possibly corresponds to TRBD2 (6 bases). The origin of this receptor is a woman under 40 who had recovered from COVID-19. Input material: PBMCs or T cells enriched from blood (not recorded which). In nucleotides, the CDR3 is TGTGCCAGCAGGCGGGGATGGGGGGAGACCCAGTACTTC. Protein: CASRRGWGETQYF.